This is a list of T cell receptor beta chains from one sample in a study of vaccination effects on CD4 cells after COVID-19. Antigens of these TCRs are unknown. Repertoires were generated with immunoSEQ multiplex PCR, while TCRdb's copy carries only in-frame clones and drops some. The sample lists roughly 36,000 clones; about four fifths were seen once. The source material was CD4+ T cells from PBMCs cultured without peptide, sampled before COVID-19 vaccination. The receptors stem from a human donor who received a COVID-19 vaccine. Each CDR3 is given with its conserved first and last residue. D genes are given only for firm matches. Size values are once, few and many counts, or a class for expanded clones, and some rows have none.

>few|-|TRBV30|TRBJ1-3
TGTGCCTGGAGTGTGAGGACCGCTGGAAACACCATATATTTT
CAWSVRTAGNTIYF
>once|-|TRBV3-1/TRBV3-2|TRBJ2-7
TGTGCCAGCAGCCAAATCTACGAGCAGTACTTC
CASSQIYEQYF
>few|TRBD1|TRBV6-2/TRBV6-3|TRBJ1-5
TGTGCCAGCAGTTATGGGTCGGGACAGGGGTTCGATCAGCCCCAGCATTTT
CASSYGSGQGFDQPQHF
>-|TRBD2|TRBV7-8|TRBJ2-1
TGTGCCAGCAGCGGCCGAGCGGGAGCCCTTTACAATGAGCAGTTCTTC
CASSGRAGALYNEQFF
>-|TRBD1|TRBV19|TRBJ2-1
TGTGCCAGTAGTATAGATGGGACAGGGACCAATGAGCAGTTCTTC
CASSIDGTGTNEQFF
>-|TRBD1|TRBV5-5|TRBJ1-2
TGTGCCAGCCACCTTCAGGGGGCTAATGGCTACACCTTC
CASHLQGANGYTF
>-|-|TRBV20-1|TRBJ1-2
TGCAGTGCGCTGCGTGATGGCTACACCTTC
CSALRDGYTF
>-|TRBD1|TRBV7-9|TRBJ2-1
TGTGCCAGCAGCCCCCGGACAGGGCTCCCGCGTTCCTCCTACAATGAGCAGTTCTTC
CASSPRTGLPRSSYNEQFF
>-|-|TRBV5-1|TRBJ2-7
TGCGCCAGCAGCCTTGCGGACAGTGCATTCTACGAGCAGTACTTC
CASSLADSAFYEQYF
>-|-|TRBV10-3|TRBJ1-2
TGTGCCATCAGTCTCGACTACTATGGCTACACCTTC
CAISLDYYGYTF
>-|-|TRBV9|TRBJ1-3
TGTGCCAGCAGCTCAGGAGGGGGCTCTGGAAACACCATATATTTT
CASSSGGGSGNTIYF
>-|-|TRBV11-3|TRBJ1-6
TGTGCCAGCATCCCCAGGGCAGAATCAAGCTCCTATAATTCACCCCTCCACTTT
CASIPRAESSSYNSPLHF
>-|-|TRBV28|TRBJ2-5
TGTGCCAGCAGCCGGGCGGGAATCGGAGAGACCCAGTACTTC
CASSRAGIGETQYF
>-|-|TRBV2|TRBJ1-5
TGTGCCAGCAGTGTTCGGGGAGGCGGTCAGCCCCAGCATTTT
CASSVRGGGQPQHF
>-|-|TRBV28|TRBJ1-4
TGTGCCAGCAGTTTGAGTAGCAGATCAAATGAAAAACTGTTTTTT
CASSLSSRSNEKLFF
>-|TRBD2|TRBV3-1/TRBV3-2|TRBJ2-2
TGTGCCAGCAGCCAAGCGGGAGGCTCGTATGGGGAGCTGTTTTTT
CASSQAGGSYGELFF
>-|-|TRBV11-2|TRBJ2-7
TGTGCCAGCAGGATCGGGCTAACGACCTACGAGCAGTACTTC
CASRIGLTTYEQYF
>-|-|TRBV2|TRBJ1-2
TGTGCCAGCAGTGAAGCCCGGAGCAACTATGGCTACACCTTC
CASSEARSNYGYTF
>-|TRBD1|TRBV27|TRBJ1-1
TGTGCCAGCAGTCCACGACAGGGCGCTGAAGCTTTCTTT
CASSPRQGAEAFF
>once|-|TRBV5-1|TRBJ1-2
TGCGCCAGCAGCCAGGACAGCAACTATGGCTACACCTTC
CASSQDSNYGYTF
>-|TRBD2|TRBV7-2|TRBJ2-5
TGTGCCAGCAGCTTCAGACTAGCCGCAAGGGAGACCCAGTACTTC
CASSFRLAARETQYF
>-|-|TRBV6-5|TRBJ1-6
TGTGCCAGCAGTTACACGTCGAGGAATTCACCCCTCCACTTT
CASSYTSRNSPLHF
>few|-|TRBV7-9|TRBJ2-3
TGTGCCAGCAGCCCCGAGGGGGTAAGCACAGATACGCAGTATTTT
CASSPEGVSTDTQYF
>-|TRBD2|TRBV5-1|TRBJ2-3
TGCGCCAGCAGCTACGGACTAGCGCCGACCACAGATACGCAGTATTTT
CASSYGLAPTTDTQYF
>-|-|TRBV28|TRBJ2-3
TGTGCCAGCAGTTTGGTAGCGGAGAACACAGATACGCAGTATTTT
CASSLVAENTDTQYF
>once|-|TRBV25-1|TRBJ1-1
TGTGCCAGCAGTGACCGAGGGGGCACTGAAGCTTTCTTT
CASSDRGGTEAFF
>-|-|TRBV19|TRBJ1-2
TGTGCCAGTAGTGCCTACGGGACACCGGAGGGCTACACCTTC
CASSAYGTPEGYTF
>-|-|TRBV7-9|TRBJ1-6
TGTGCCAGCAGCTTAGCCGCGGGGATCTCCTATAATTCACCCCTCCACTTT
CASSLAAGISYNSPLHF
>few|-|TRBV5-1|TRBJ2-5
TGCGCCAGCAGCTCCTTGACAGGCCTGGGGGAGACCCAGTACTTC
CASSSLTGLGETQYF
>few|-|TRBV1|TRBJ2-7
TGCACCAGCAGCAAAGACAAGCCCCGAGCTATAGAGCAGTACTTC
CTSSKDKPRAIEQYF
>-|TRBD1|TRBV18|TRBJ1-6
TGTGCCAGCTCACAACGACAGGGAAATTCACCCCTCCACTTT
CASSQRQGNSPLHF
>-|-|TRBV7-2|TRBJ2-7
TGTGCCAGCAGCTTGTCTACCGCCGCGGGGGAGCAGTACTTC
CASSLSTAAGEQYF
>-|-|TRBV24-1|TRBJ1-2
TGTGCCACCAGCGGACAGCATCTACTTTGCTATGGCTACACCTTC
CATSGQHLLCYGYTF
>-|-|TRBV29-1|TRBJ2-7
TGCAGCGTTCTGGACATGGGGCTCTACGAGCAGTACTTC
CSVLDMGLYEQYF
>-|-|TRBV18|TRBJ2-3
TGTGCCAGCTCACCCCGGCCCGTTCATCGCACAGATACGCAGTATTTT
CASSPRPVHRTDTQYF
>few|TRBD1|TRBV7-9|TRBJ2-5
TGTGCCAGCAGCTTCGGACAGGGGAAAGAGACCCAGTACTTC
CASSFGQGKETQYF
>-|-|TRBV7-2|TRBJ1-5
TGTGCCAGCAGCTTACGACAGCCTCAGCCCCAGCATTTT
CASSLRQPQPQHF
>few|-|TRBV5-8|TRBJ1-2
TGTGCCAGCAGCTTAGGGATTCGCTATGGCTACACCTTC
CASSLGIRYGYTF
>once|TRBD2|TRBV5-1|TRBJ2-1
TGCGCCAGCAGCTTGGAAGCGGGAGGGTCACCTGAGCAGTTCTTC
CASSLEAGGSPEQFF
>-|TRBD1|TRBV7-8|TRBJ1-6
TGTGCCAGCAGCCCTGAAACAGGGGGATCACCCCTCCACTTT
CASSPETGGSPLHF
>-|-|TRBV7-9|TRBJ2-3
TGTGCCAGCAGCTGGGGCAGGACGGATGGAGATACGCAGTATTTT
CASSWGRTDGDTQYF
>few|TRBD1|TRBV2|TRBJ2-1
TGTGCCAGCAGCGCGGACAGGCGGCTTGCCTACAATGAGCAGTTCTTC
CASSADRRLAYNEQFF
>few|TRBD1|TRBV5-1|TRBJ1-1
TGCGCCAGCAGCTTCCAGGGGGCGATCACTGAAGCTTTCTTT
CASSFQGAITEAFF
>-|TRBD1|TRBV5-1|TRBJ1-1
TGCGCCAGCAGCTTCGGGACAGGTACGAACACTGAAGCTTTCTTT
CASSFGTGTNTEAFF
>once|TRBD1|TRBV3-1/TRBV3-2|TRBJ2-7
TGTGCCAGCAGCCCGAGCCCCGGGACAGGGGATTACGAGCAGTACTTC
CASSPSPGTGDYEQYF
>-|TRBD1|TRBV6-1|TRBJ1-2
TGTGCCAGCAGTGAGATCCGAGGGACAGGGAGTGGCTACACCTTC
CASSEIRGTGSGYTF
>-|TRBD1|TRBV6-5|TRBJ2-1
TGTGCCAGCAGGGATACAGGGGGCCCCTACAATGAGCAGTTCTTC
CASRDTGGPYNEQFF
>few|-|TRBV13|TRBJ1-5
TGTGCCAGCAGCTTAGGACAAAATCAGCCCCAGCATTTT
CASSLGQNQPQHF
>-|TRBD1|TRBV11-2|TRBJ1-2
TGTGCCAGCAGCTTAGGGCCGACAGGGAGGGGCTACACCTTC
CASSLGPTGRGYTF
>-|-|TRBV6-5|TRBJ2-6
TGTGCCAGCTATAAGATGGGGGCTGGGGCCAACGTCCTGACTTTC
CASYKMGAGANVLTF